Listed below are T cell receptor beta chains from one sample, sequenced in a study of CDR3 diversity in severe acne. MiXCR was run by TCRdb on the PCR reads, yielding one entry per CDR3 protein. Seen here are under 100,000 distinct CDR3 sequences, about half observed once, and the top ten hold over 9%. The sequenced material came from blood. These receptors were obtained from a male donor in good health, serving as a control. CDR3s include the opening cysteine and the closing phenylalanine or tryptophan. The D gene is left open where the match is weak. Clone size, where shown, is once, few, many, or a class for clones that have expanded.

d_gene | j_gene | v_gene | abundance | CDR3nt | CDR3aa
. | TRBJ2-7 | TRBV19 | . | TGTGCCAGTGCAGATTCGGGTTACGGGCAGTACTTC | CASADSGYGQYF
TRBD2 | TRBJ2-3 | TRBV5-1 | . | TGCGCCAGCAGCCGGGGGGGGGCCACAGATACGCAGTATTTT | CASSRGGATDTQYF
. | TRBJ2-2 | TRBV9 | . | TGTGCCAGCAGCCCCACCCTGGTGGTGTACACCGGGGAGCTGTTTTTT | CASSPTLVVYTGELFF
. | TRBJ2-7 | TRBV24-1 | . | TGCGCCAGCAGCCAAGGTTCTCGGGGAGTCGTCAACGAGCAGTACTTC | CASSQGSRGVVNEQYF
. | TRBJ2-3 | TRBV28 | few | TGTGCCAGCAGTCGGGGGGATACGCAGTATTTT | CASSRGDTQYF
. | TRBJ2-5 | TRBV7-2 | many | TGTGCCAGCAGCTTAGTGTTTGGACGGGGAGAGACCCAGTACTTC | CASSLVFGRGETQYF
. | TRBJ1-6 | TRBV10-1 | medium-sized | TGCGCCAGCAGTGAGTCCGGGATCGGGCAGTCACCCCTCCACTTT | CASSESGIGQSPLHF
. | TRBJ2-1 | TRBV5-1 | . | TGCGCCAGCAGCTTCAAAGGGGGGGGGGACAATGAGCAGTTCTTC | CASSFKGGGDNEQFF
. | TRBJ1-1 | TRBV18 | few | TGTGCCAGCTCACCATTGGGGGGGAACACTGAAGCTTTCTTT | CASSPLGGNTEAFF
. | TRBJ1-2 | TRBV6-6 | . | TGTGCCAGCAGTCCCTGGCCTGGGGGCTACACCTTC | CASSPWPGGYTF
TRBD1 | TRBJ2-7 | TRBV20-1 | . | TGCAGTGCCAGCAGCTTACTCCGGGACAGGGACTACGAGCAGTACTTC | CSASSLLRDRDYEQYF
TRBD2 | TRBJ2-7 | TRBV10-3 | . | TGTGCTGCCACTAGCGCCAACTACGAGCAGTACTTC | CAATSANYEQYF